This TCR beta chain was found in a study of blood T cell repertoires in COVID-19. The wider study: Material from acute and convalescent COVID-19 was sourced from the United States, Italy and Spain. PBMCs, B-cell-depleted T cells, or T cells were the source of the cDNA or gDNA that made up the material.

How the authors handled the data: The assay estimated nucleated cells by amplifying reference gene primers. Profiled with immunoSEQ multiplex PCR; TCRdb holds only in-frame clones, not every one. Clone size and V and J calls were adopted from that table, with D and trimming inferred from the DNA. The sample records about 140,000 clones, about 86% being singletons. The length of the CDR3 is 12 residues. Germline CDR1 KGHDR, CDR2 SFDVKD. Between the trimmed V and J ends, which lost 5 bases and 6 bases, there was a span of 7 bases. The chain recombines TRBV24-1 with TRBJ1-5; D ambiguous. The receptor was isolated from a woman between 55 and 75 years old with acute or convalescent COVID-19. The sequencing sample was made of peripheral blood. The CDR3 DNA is TGTGCCACCAGTGTCGGTACTCAGCCCCAGCATTTT. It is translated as CATSVGTQPQHF.